Sequencing of this T cell receptor (beta chain) was carried out in a study of monozygotic twins with inflammatory bowel disease. TCRdb reprocessed the 5' RACE reads, with one entry per CDR3 protein and no DNA. The sample data list around 450,000 distinct CDR3 sequences. This CDR3 contains 12 residues. Germline V gene data show CDR1 as SGHRS and CDR2 as YFSETQ. This chain links TRBV5-1 with TRBJ2-5. The source is a human donor with ulcerative colitis or Crohn's disease, or a healthy co-twin of an affected twin (not recorded which). The source material was blood. CDR3 sequence reads: CASSLTMETQYF.